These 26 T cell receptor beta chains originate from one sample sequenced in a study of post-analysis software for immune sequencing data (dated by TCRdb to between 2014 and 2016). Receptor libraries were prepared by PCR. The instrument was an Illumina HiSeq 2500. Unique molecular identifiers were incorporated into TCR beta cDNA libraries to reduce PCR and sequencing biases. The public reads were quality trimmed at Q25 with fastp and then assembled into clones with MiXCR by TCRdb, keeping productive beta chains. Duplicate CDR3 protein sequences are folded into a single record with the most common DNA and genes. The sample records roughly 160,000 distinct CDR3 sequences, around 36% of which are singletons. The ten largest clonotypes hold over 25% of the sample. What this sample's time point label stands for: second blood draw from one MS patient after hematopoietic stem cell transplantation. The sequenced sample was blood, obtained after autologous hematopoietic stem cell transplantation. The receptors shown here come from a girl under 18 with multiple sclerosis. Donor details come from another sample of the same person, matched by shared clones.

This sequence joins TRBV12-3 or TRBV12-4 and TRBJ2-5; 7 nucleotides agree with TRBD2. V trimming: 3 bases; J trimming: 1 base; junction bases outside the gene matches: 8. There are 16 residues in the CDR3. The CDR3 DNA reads TGTGCCAGCAGTTTTGCCCGACTAGCAGCCCAAGAGACCCAGTACTTC. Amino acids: CASSFARLAAQETQYF.

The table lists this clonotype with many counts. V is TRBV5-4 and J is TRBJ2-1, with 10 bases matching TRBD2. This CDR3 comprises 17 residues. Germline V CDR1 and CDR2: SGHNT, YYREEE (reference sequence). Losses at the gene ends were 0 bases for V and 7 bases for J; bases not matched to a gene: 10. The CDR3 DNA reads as TGTGCCAGCAGCTTGGATACCGGGACTAGCGCTAGTAATGAGCAGTTCTTC. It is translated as CASSLDTGTSASNEQFF.

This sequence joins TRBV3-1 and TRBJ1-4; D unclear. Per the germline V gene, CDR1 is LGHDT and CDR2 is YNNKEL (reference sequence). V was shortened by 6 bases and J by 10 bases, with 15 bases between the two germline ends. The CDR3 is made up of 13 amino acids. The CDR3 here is CASRPDGIGKLFF. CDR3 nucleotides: TGTGCCAGCAGACCCGACGGGATCGGAAAACTGTTTTTT.

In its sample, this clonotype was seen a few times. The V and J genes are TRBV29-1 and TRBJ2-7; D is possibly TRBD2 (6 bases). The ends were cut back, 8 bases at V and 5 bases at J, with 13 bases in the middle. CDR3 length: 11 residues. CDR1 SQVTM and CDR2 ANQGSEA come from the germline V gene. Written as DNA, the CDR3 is TGCAGCTACACTTGGGGGGACGAGCAGTACTTC. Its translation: CSYTWGDEQYF.

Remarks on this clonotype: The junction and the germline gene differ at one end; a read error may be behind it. The CDR3 region is CASSQDRQARGWERYF. The DNA for the CDR3 is TGTGCCAGCAGCCAAGATCGTCAAGCACGGGGATGGGAGCGGTACTTC. V gene TRBV3-1 combines with J gene TRBJ2-7, with D possibly being TRBD2 (5 bases). Germline values: CDR1 LGHDT, CDR2 YNNKEL (reference sequence). This CDR3 comprises 16 residues.

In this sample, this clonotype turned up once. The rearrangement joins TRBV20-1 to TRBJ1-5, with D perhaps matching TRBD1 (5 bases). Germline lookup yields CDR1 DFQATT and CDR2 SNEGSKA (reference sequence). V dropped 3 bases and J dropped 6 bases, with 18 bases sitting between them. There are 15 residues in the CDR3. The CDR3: CSASGVGQVGQPQHF. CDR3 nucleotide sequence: TGCAGTGCTAGTGGTGTGGGGCAGGTCGGTCAGCCCCAGCATTTT.

Here the CDR3 DNA reads TGCGCCAGCAGCCAAACAGGGACCGAGCAGTACTTC. Protein: CASSQTGTEQYF. The V and J genes are TRBV5-1 and TRBJ2-7; the D gene is possibly TRBD1 (6 bases). Germline-derived CDR1 and CDR2 are SGHRS and YFSETQ. The CDR3 loop spans 12 amino acids. V lost 4 bases, J lost 6 bases, and 11 bases lay in between.

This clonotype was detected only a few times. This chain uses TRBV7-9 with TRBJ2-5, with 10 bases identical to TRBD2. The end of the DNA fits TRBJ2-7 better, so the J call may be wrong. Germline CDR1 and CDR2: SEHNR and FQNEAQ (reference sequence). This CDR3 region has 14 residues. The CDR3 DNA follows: TGTGCCAGCAGCCCTAGCGGGAGAGATTACGAGCAGTACTTC. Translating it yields CASSPSGRDYEQYF.

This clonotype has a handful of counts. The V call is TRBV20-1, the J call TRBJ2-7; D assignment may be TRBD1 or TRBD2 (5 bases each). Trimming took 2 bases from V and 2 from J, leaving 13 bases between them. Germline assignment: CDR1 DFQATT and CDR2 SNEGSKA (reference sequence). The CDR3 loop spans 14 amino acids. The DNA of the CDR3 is TGCAGTGCTAGAACGGGCCGGGGACCCTACGAGCAGTACTTC. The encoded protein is CSARTGRGPYEQYF.

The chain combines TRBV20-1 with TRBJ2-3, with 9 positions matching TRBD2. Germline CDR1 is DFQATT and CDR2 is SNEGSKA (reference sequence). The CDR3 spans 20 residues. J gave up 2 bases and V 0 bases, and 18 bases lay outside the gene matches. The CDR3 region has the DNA TGCAGTGCTAGAGATCTTGGGCTAGCGGGACCCGGCGGGTACACAGATACGCAGTATTTT. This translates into CSARDLGLAGPGGYTDTQYF.

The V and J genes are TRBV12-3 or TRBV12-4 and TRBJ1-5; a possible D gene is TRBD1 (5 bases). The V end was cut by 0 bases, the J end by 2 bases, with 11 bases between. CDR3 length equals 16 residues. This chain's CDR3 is CASSLAGGGGNQPQHF. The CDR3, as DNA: TGTGCCAGCAGTTTAGCGGGGGGAGGCGGCAATCAGCCCCAGCATTTT.

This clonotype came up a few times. Written as DNA, the CDR3 is TGTGCCAGCAGCTCTAGCGGGAGCACAGATACGCAGTATTTT. Its translation: CASSSSGSTDTQYF. The J gene is TRBJ2-3, the V gene TRBV9; 8 nucleotides line up with TRBD2. J was trimmed by 0 bases and V by 4 bases; bases with no gene match: 1. Germline-derived CDR1 and CDR2 are SGDLS and YYNGEE. The CDR3 sequence is 14 residues long.

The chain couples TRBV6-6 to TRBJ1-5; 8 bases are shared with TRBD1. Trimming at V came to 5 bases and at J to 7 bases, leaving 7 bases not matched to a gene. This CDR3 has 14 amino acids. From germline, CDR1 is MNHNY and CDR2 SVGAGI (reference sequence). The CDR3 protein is CASSQRTGRQPQHF. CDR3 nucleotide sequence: TGTGCCAGCAGTCAACGGACAGGGAGACAGCCCCAGCATTTT.

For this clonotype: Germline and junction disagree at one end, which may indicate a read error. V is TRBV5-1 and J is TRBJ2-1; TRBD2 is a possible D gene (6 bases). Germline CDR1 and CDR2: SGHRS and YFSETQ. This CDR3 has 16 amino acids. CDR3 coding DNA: TGCGCCAGCAGCTCTTCCGGGACTCCCACCTACAGTGAGCAGTTCTTC. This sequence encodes CASSSSGTPTYSEQFF.

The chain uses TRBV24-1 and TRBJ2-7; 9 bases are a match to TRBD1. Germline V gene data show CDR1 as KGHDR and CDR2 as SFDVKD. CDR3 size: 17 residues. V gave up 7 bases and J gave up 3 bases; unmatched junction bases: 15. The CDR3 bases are TGTGCCACCAGCGCTCCGAAAAGGGACAGGGAGGGCTACGAGCAGTACTTC. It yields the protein CATSAPKRDREGYEQYF.

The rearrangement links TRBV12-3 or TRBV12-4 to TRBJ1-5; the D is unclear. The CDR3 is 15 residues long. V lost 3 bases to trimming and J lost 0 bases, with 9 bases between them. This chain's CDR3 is CASSLTAGSNQPQHF. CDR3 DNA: TGTGCCAGCAGTTTGACGGCGGGTAGCAATCAGCCCCAGCATTTT.

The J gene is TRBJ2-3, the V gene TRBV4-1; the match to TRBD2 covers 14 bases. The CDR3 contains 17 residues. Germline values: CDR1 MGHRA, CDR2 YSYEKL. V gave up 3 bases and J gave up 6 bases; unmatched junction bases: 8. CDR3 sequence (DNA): TGCGCCAGCAGCCACTTAGGGACTAGCGGGAGCTGGGATACGCAGTATTTT. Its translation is CASSHLGTSGSWDTQYF.

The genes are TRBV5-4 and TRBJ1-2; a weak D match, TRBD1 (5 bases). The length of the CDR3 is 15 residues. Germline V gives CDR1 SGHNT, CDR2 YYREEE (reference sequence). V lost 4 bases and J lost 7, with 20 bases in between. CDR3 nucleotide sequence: TGTGCCAGCAGCATAGATTCGACTGGAACAGGTGGCTACACCTTC. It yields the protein CASSIDSTGTGGYTF.

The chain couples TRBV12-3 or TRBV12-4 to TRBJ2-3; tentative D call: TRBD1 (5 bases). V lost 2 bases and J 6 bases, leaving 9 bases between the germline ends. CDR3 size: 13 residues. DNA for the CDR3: TGTGCCAGCAGTTTAAGGGGTTCCGATACGCAGTATTTT. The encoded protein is CASSLRGSDTQYF.

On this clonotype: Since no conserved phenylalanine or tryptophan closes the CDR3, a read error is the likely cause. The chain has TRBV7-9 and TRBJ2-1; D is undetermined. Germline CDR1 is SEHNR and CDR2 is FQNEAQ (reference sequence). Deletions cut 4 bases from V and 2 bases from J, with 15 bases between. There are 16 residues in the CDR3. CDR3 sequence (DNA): TGTGCCAGCAGCTCCGCCCCAGGTGGGGCCTACAATGAGCAGTTCTTG. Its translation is CASSSAPGGAYNEQFL.

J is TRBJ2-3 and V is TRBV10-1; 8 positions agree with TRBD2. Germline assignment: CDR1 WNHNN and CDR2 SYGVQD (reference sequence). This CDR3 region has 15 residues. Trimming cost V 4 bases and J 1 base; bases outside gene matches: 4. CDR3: CASSGNSGGTDTQYF. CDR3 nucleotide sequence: TGCGCCAGCAGTGGTAATAGCGGGGGCACAGATACGCAGTATTTT.

Written as DNA, the CDR3 is TGCAGCGGTCGGGACAGGACAAATGGCTACACCTTC. This sequence encodes CSGRDRTNGYTF. The rearrangement joins TRBV29-1 to TRBJ1-2, with 8 nucleotides matching TRBD1. J lost 6 bases, V lost 7 bases, and 7 bases had no gene match. The CDR3 covers 12 residues. Germline values: CDR1 SQVTM, CDR2 ANQGSEA.

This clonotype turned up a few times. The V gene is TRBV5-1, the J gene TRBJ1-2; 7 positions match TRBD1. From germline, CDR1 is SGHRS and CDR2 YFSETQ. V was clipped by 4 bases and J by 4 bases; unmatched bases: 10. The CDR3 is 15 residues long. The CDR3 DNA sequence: TGCGCCAGCAGCGAACGACAGGGTAGGAGCTATGGCTACACCTTC. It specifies CASSERQGRSYGYTF.

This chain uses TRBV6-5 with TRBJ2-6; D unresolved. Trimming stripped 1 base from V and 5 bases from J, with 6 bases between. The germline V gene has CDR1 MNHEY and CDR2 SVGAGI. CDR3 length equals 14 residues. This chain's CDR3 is CASSYYVRANVLTF. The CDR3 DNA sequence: TGTGCCAGCAGTTACTATGTCCGGGCCAACGTCCTGACTTTC.

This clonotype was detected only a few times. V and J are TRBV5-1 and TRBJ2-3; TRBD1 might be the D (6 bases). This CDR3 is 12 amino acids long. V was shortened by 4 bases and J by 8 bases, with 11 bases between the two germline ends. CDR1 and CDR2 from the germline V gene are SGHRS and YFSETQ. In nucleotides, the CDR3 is TGCGCCAGCAGCCCGGACAGTGCTACGCAGTATTTT. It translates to CASSPDSATQYF. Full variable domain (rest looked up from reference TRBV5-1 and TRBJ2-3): KAGVTQTPRYLIKTRGQQVTLSCSPISGHRSVSWYQQTPGQGLQFLFEYFSETQRNKGNFPGRFSGRQFSNSRSEMNVSTLELGDSALYLCASSPDSATQYFGPGTRLTVL.

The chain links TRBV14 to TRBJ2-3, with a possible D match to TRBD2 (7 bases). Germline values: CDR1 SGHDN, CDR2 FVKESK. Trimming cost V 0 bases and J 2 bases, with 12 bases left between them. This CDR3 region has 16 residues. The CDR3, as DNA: TGTGCCAGCAGCCAAGATTTAGGGGGGGCCACAGATACGCAGTATTTT. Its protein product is CASSQDLGGATDTQYF.